The entry that follows covers one T cell receptor (beta chain) sequence. The antigen is not known. This sample stems from a study of CD8 T cells in ankylosing spondylitis. Trimming pared 4 bases from V and 8 bases from J, leaving 14 bases between. This CDR3 is 14 amino acids long. The germline gives CDR1 MGHRA, CDR2 YSYEKL. Quantitative 5'-RACE with molecular barcodes produced the TCR beta libraries. MiXCR was run by TCRdb on the 5' RACE reads, yielding one entry per CDR3 protein. The sample carries about 250,000 distinct CDR3 sequences, more than 15% recorded once. Study results and limitations: There were earlier reports of some motif variants in reactive arthritis synovial fluid and blood. Reported data indicate significant enrichment of disease-linked clones within matched ankylosing spondylitis synovial fluid. Ankylosing spondylitis blood appeared to be characterized by a TCR beta motif of 7 to 9 highly homologous variants.

The TCR originated in a male donor with ankylosing spondylitis or in good health (not recorded which). Sequencing was performed on blood, either unsorted or a sorted T cell fraction (not recorded which). The J gene is TRBJ1-4, the V gene TRBV4-1; D may be TRBD1 (6 bases). The CDR3: CASSRTQGKEKLFF. CDR3 coding DNA: TGCGCCAGCAGCCGGACACAGGGAAAGGAAAAACTGTTTTTT.